The 5 T cell receptor beta chains below all came from one sample that was sequenced in a study of blood T cell repertoires in COVID-19. Clones were sequenced by immunoSEQ multiplex PCR, and TCRdb holds only the in-frame ones, with some missing. The profile shows approximately 70,000 clones, 70% to 90% of them singletons. The source material was peripheral blood. Receptors were obtained from a woman aged 50 to 65 with COVID-19, enrolled during active disease.

The J gene is TRBJ1-6, the V gene TRBV6-5; 7 nucleotides line up with TRBD1. Per the germline V gene, CDR1 is MNHEY and CDR2 is SVGAGI. This CDR3 spans 14 amino acids. Trimming took 10 bases from V and 3 from J; bases not matched to a gene: 6. Here the CDR3 reads CATGTARYNSPLHF. The DNA for the CDR3 is TGTGCCACCGGGACAGCCCGCTATAATTCACCCCTCCACTTT.

The chain recombines TRBV5-1 with TRBJ1-1; 9 bases are a match to TRBD1. The trim removed 3 bases at V and 11 bases at J, leaving 8 bases unmatched. Germline assignment: CDR1 SGHRS and CDR2 YFSETQ. The CDR3 runs to 13 residues. CDR3 protein: CASSSRQGVGAFF. As DNA, the CDR3 is TGCGCCAGCAGCTCTAGACAGGGGGTCGGGGCTTTCTTT.

A single count supports this clone. The chain uses TRBV11-2 and TRBJ2-1; TRBD1 aligns across 9 bases. V shed 5 bases and J 9 bases; nucleotides not matched to a gene: 5. Germline V CDR1 and CDR2: SGHAT, FQNNGV. The CDR3 totals 13 residues. The CDR3 region is CASSPQGAGEQFF. The CDR3 DNA sequence: TGTGCCAGCAGCCCACAGGGGGCGGGTGAGCAGTTCTTC.

The chain employs TRBV19 and TRBJ2-3; 7 positions match TRBD2. The CDR3 spans 14 residues. Losses at the gene ends were 6 bases for V and 0 bases for J; bases not matched to a gene: 3. Germline V gene lookup returns CDR1 LNHDA and CDR2 SQIVND (reference sequence). This chain's CDR3 is CASRSGGSTDTQYF. The CDR3 DNA follows: TGTGCCAGTAGATCGGGAGGAAGCACAGATACGCAGTATTTT. The full variable domain, in which reference TRBV19 and TRBJ2-3 provide the parts outside the CDR3, is DGGITQSPKYLFRKEGQNVTLSCEQNLNHDAMYWYRQDPGQGLRLIYYSQIVNDFQKGDIAEGYSVSREKKESFPLTVTSAQKNPTAFYLCASRSGGSTDTQYFGPGTRLTVL.

This sequence joins TRBV7-8 and TRBJ2-2; TRBD2 matches 9 bases. This CDR3 is 19 amino acids long. Germline trimming cut 0 bases from V and 4 bases from J; bases unmatched to any gene: 12. The germline CDR1 and CDR2 sequences are SGHVS and FQNEAQ. The CDR3 DNA reads TGTGCCAGCAGCTTAGCGAGGGCTAGCGGGAAATCTCGCACCGGGGAGCTGTTTTTT. Protein product: CASSLARASGKSRTGELFF.